This T cell receptor beta chain is from a study of graft-versus-host responses after intestinal transplantation (dated by TCRdb to the early 2020s). Study-wide context: Recipients received multivisceral, liver-intestinal, or isolated intestinal transplants. Every recipient was given anti-thymocyte globulin induction, then maintenance tacrolimus and steroids for roughly three years. After intestinal transplantation, graft-versus-host and host-versus-graft alloreactive T cell clones in the graft, circulation and bone marrow were tracked using bulk TCR-beta CDR3 sequencing. To identify alloreactive clones, pre-transplant mixed lymphocyte reaction products were sequenced and compared with unstimulated pre-transplant donor and recipient T cells. Of the roughly 25 intestinal transplant recipients enrolled in the cohort, one of whom was a retransplant, 3 patients without pretransplant specimens were excluded. A peak of at least 4% donor T cells among recipient peripheral blood mononuclear cells was the definition used for donor T cell macrochimerism. Rather than being sequenced by the commercial service, samples from three later patients were sequenced in-house on an Illumina MiSeq and processed with MiXCR.

In light of the paper, this sample's time point label describes: cells obtained before transplantation from donor or recipient. CD3+CD4+ and CD3+CD8+ populations were FACS-sorted from unstimulated pre-transplant donor and recipient cells taken from spleen or lymph nodes. What the research found in general, with its limitations: Early after transplant, peak levels of circulating GvH clones were found to be associated with declines in HvG clones. The conclusions were limited by the relatively low number and heterogeneity of the intestinal transplant patients. Patients with donor T cell macrochimerism had high GvH to HvG T cell clonal ratios in their allografts. GvH clones were found in recipient bone marrow, and some of the GvH clones appeared earlier in ileal mucosa or blood, which is consistent with an intestinal mucosal origin.

Libraries were prepared through the immunoSEQ multiplex PCR assay. For most patients, genomic DNA was isolated with the Qiagen DNeasy Blood and Tissue Kit and sent frozen to Adaptive Biotechnologies for TCR sequencing. High-throughput TCR-beta CDR3 sequencing of genomic DNA from most patients was performed by Adaptive Biotechnologies. Per the original workflow: Adaptive's ImmunoSEQ software was the source of the TCR sequencing data for 15 to 20 patients, while a few other patients were processed with MiXCR and VDJtools. CD4 versus CD8 sorting errors were corrected by removing sequences found in both subsets at a frequency ratio below 5:1. CDR3 nucleotide sequences shared between donor and recipient were removed because their origin could not be assigned. At least 2-fold expansion over unstimulated cells and a minimum CFSE-low frequency of 0.002% (template counts) or 0.001% (read counts) were required for clones to be classified as alloreactive. Clones were considered mappable if detected in sequenced pre-transplant spleen, lymph node, or MLR CFSE-low populations of the donor or recipient. Cumulative frequency of alloreactive clones was calculated as a percentage of all sequences weighted by copy number. TCRdb carries this immuneACCESS record with in-frame sequences only. Its versions omit some clonotypes, under half of them owing to an unresolved V gene in the studies checked, with the rest unexplained. The DNA was the basis for D and trimming; V, J and clone size are from that table. The sample records 90,000 to 130,000 clones, about 94% of which are singletons. Jointly, the top ten make up 0.4% to 0.55% of the sample.

This clone was seen a few times. Its cognate antigen has yet to be identified. Per-base qualities were not stored, and no clone one base away is much larger. CDR1 and CDR2 are read off the germline V gene as SGHTS and YDEGEE. V is cut by 0 bases and J by 5 bases, and the space between the germline ends is 5 bases. The CDR3 covers 12 residues, taking in both the cysteine and the phenylalanine. Only CDR3 DNA remains: 36 bases, in frame from the first base. The rearranged chain carries TRBV5-8 and TRBJ1-2; the D gene assignment is ambiguous. This specimen consisted of unstimulated CD8+ T cells sorted from spleen or lymph node cells, obtained before intestinal transplant. The receptor comes from a human donor who received an intestinal transplant. The bases read TGTGCCAGCAGCTTGGTCCGGTATGGCTACACCTTC. This encodes CASSLVRYGYTF.